This TCR beta chain came from a study of blood T cell repertoires in COVID-19. Clones were sequenced by immunoSEQ multiplex PCR, and TCRdb holds only the in-frame ones, with some missing. The sample contains more than 250,000 clones, approximately 85% of which appear only once. Trimming took 4 bases from V and 2 from J; bases not matched to a gene: 3. This CDR3 spans 14 amino acids. CDR1 and CDR2 (germline): SEHNR, FQNEAQ (reference sequence). The chain joins TRBV7-9 to TRBJ2-7; 9 positions agree with TRBD2. This sequence originates from a man aged 50 to 59 with active or convalescent COVID-19. The specimen sequenced was peripheral blood. Here the CDR3 reads CASSWTSATYEQYF. CDR3 coding DNA: TGTGCCAGCAGCTGGACTAGCGCCACCTACGAGCAGTACTTC. The full variable domain, with the rest looked up from reference TRBV7-9 and TRBJ2-7, is DTGVSQNPRHKITKRGQNVTFRCDPISEHNRLYWYRQTLGQGPEFLTYFQNEAQLEKSRLLSDRFSAERPKGSFSTLEIQRTEQGDSAMYLCASSWTSATYEQYFGPGTRLTVT.